Detailed here is one T cell receptor (beta chain). In the source study's methods: From reference gene primer amplification, estimates of nucleated cell counts were derived. Method: immunoSEQ multiplex PCR; TCRdb's copy keeps in-frame clones and lacks some. V, J and clone size reflect that table, while D and trimming were determined from the DNA. The sample lists 150,000 to 200,000 clones, 89% seen once, with under 2.5% in the top ten. The record originates from a study of blood T cell repertoires in COVID-19. Study at large: Both acute and convalescent COVID-19 samples were obtained from the United States, Italy and Spain. From T cells, B-cell-depleted T cells, or PBMCs came the material, which was cDNA or gDNA.

CDR1 KGHSH and CDR2 LQKENI come from the germline V gene. The V and J ends lost 6 bases and 15 bases, in that order; junction bases with no gene match: 8. The CDR3 sequence is 12 residues long. Membership in each cohort depended on participant-reported clinical history. Sequenced: PBMCs or T cells enriched from blood (not recorded which). The gene calls are TRBV18 and TRBJ1-5; 10 bases are shared with TRBD1. The source is a woman aged 40-49 years with acute COVID-19. CDR3 loop: CASSLGQGGWHF. CDR3 DNA: TGTGCCAGCTCCCTCGGACAGGGGGGATGGCATTTT.